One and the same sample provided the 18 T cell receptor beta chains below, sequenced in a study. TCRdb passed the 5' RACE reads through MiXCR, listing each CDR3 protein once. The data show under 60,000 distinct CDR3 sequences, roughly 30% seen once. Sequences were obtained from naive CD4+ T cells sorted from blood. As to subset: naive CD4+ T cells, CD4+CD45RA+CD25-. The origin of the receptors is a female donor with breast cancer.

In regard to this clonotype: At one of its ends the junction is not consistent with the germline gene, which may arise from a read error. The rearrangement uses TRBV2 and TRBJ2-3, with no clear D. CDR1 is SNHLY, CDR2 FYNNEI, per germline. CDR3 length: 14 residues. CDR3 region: CASSAPPVADAQYF. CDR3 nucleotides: TGTGCCAGCAGCGCCCCCCCTGTTGCAGATGCGCAGTATTTT. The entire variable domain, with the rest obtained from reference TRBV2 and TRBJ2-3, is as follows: EPEVTQTPSHQVTQMGQEVILRCVPISNHLYFYWYRQILGQKVEFLVSFYNNEISEKSEIFDDQFSVERPDGSNFTLKIRSTKLEDSAMYFCASSAPPVADAQYFGPGTRLTVL.

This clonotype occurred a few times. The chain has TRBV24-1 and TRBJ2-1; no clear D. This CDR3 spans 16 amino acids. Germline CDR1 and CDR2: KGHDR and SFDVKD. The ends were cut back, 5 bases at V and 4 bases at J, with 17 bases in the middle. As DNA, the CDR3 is TGTGCCACCAGTGGAATCGGAACATCCTTTTACAATGAGCAGTTCTTC. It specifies CATSGIGTSFYNEQFF.

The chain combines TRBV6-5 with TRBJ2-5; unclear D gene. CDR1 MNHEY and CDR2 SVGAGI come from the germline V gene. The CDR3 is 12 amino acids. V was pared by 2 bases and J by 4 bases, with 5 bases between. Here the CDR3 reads CASSYESETQYF. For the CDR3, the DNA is TGTGCCAGCAGTTACGAATCAGAGACCCAGTACTTC.

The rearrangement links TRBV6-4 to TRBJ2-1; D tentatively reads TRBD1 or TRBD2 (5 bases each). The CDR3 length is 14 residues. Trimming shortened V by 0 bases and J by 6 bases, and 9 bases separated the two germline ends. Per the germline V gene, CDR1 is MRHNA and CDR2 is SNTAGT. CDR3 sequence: CASSDSIGGNEQFF. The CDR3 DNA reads TGTGCCAGCAGTGACTCGATTGGGGGCAATGAGCAGTTCTTC.

This CDR3 reads CASSVTSGGASYEQYF. Here the CDR3 DNA reads TGTGCCAGCAGCGTTACTAGCGGGGGGGCCTCCTACGAGCAGTACTTC. The V call is TRBV6-1, the J call TRBJ2-7; 13 bases fit TRBD2. V shed 6 bases, J shed 0 bases, and the junction held 5 bases outside the gene matches. The CDR3 runs 16 residues. Germline CDR1 MNHNS, CDR2 SASEGT.

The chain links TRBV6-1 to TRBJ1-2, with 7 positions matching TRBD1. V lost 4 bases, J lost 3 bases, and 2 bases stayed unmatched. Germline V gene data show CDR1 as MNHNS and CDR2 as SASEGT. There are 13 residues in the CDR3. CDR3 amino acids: CASSGDRDYGYTF. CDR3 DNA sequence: TGTGCCAGCAGTGGGGACAGAGACTATGGCTACACCTTC.

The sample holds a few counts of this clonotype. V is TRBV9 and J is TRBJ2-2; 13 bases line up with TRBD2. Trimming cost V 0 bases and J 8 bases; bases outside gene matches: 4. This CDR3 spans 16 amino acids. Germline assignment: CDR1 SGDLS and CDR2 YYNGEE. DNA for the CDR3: TGTGCCAGCAGCGTAGACGGACTAGCGGGAGATGGGGAGCTGTTTTTT. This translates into CASSVDGLAGDGELFF.

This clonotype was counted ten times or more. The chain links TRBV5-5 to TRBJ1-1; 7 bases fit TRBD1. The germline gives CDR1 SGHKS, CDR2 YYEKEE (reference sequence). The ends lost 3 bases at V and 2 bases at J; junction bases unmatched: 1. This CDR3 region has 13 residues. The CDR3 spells CASSWDSNTEAFF. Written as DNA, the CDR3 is TGTGCCAGCAGCTGGGACAGCAACACTGAAGCTTTCTTT.

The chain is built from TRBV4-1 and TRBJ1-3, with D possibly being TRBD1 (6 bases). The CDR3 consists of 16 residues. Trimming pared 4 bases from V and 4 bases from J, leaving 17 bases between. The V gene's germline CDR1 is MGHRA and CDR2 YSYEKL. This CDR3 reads CASSPGGGARGNTIYF. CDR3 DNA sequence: TGCGCCAGCAGCCCCGGCGGGGGGGCAAGGGGAAACACCATATATTTT.

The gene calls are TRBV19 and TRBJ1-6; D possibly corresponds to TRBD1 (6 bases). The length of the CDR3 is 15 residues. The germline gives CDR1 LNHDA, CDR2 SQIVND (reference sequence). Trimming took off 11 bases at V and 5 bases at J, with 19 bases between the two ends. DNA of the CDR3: TGTGCCCCAGTAGCACCCGGACAGAATAATTCACCCCTCCACTTT. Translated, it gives CAPVAPGQNNSPLHF.

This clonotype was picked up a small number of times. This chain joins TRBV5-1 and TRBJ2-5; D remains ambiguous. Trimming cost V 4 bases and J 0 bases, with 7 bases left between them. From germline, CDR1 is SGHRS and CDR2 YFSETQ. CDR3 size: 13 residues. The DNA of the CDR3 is TGCGCCAGCAGCACCGGGTACCAAGAGACCCAGTACTTC. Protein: CASSTGYQETQYF. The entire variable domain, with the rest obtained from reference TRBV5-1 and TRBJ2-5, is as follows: KAGVTQTPRYLIKTRGQQVTLSCSPISGHRSVSWYQQTPGQGLQFLFEYFSETQRNKGNFPGRFSGRQFSNSRSEMNVSTLELGDSALYLCASSTGYQETQYFGPGTRLLVL.

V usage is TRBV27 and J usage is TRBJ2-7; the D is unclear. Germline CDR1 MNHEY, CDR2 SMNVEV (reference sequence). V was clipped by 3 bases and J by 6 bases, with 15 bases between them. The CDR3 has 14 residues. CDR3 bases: TGTGCCAGCAGTTTGGGGTTTAGGCTTGGCGAGCAGTACTTC. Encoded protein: CASSLGFRLGEQYF.

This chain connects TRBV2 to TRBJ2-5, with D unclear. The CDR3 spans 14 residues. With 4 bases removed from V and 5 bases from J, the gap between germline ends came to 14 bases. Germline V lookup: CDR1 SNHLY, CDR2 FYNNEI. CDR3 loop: CASSASHATETQYF. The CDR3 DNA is TGTGCCAGCAGTGCTTCCCACGCCACCGAGACCCAGTACTTC.

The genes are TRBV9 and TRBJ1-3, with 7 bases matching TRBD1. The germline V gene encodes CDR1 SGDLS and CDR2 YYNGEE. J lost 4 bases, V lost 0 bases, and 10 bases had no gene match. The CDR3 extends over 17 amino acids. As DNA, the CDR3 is TGTGCCAGCAGCGTAGAAAAGGACAGGAGGTCCGGAAACACCATATATTTT. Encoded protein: CASSVEKDRRSGNTIYF.

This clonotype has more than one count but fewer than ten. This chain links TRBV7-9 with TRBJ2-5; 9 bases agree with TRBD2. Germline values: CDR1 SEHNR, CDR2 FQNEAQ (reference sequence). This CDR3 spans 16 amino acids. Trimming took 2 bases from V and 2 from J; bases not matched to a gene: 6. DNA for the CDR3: TGTGCCAGCAGCTTAATAGCGGGAGAGTGGCAAGAGACCCAGTACTTC. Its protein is CASSLIAGEWQETQYF.

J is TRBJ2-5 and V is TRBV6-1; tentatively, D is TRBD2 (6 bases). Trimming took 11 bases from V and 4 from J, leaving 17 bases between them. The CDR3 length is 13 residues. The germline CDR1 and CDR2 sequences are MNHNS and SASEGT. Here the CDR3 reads CAGRLGGGETQYF. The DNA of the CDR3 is TGTGCCGGTAGACTGGGAGGTGGAGAGACCCAGTACTTC.

CDR3 sequence reads: CSAEDDRDQPQHF. CDR3 sequence (DNA): TGCAGTGCTGAGGATGACAGGGATCAGCCCCAGCATTTT. This chain connects TRBV20-1 to TRBJ1-5; 7 bases are shared with TRBD1. The J segment lost 5 bases and the V segment lost 5 bases, leaving 6 bases of the junction unmatched. CDR3 length: 13 amino acids. The germline V gene has CDR1 DFQATT and CDR2 SNEGSKA (reference sequence).

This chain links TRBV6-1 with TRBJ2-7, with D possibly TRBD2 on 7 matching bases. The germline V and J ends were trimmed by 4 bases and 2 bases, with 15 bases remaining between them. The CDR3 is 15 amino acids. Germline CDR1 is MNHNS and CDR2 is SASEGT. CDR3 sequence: CASSVGGGAAYEQYF. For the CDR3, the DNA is TGTGCCAGCAGTGTCGGAGGGGGGGCTGCCTACGAGCAGTACTTC.